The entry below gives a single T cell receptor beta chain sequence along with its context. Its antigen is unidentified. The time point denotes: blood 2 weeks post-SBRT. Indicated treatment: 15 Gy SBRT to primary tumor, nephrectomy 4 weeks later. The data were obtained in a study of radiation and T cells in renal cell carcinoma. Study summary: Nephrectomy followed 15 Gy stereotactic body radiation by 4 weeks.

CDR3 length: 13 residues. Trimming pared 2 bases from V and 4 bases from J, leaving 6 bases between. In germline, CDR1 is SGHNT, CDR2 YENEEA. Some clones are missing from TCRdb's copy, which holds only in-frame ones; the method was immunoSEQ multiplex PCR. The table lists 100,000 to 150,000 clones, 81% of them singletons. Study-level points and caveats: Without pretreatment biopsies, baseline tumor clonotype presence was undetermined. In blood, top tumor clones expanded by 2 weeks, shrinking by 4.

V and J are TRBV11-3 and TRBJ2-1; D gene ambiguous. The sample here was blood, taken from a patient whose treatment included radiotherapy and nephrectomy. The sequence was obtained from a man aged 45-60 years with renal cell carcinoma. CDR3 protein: CASSLTLYNEQFF. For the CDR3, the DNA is TGTGCCAGCAGCTTAACACTATACAATGAGCAGTTCTTC.